One T cell receptor (beta chain) is described in this entry. The data stem from a study of radiation and T cells in renal cell carcinoma. Treatment meaning: treatment-naive control, cytoreductive nephrectomy. The tumor was a clear cell renal cell carcinoma. The assay was immunoSEQ multiplex PCR, and TCRdb's table has in-frame clones only and misses some. The sample carries about 24,000 clones, 58% recorded once. The CDR3 spans 16 residues. From germline, CDR1 is MGHRA and CDR2 YSYEKL. The V and J ends lost 0 bases and 1 base respectively, with 12 bases between them. The clonotype was recovered from a man in his forties with renal cell carcinoma. The V gene is TRBV4-1, the J gene TRBJ1-1, with D perhaps TRBD1 (5 bases). The sample here was tumor tissue, taken from a patient whose treatment was nephrectomy without radiotherapy. This chain's CDR3 is CASSQEPGTGNTEAFF. CDR3 coding DNA: TGCGCCAGCAGCCAAGAGCCAGGGACTGGGAACACTGAAGCTTTCTTT.